The 23 T cell receptor beta chains listed next were all sequenced from one sample in a study of T cell responses to AZD1222 COVID-19 vaccine (dated by TCRdb to the early 2020s). The method behind the library was the immunoSEQ multiplex PCR assay. TCRdb mirrors the immuneACCESS table, restricted to in-frame sequences. Some clones are absent from its copies; in checked studies, under half trace to an unresolved V gene, and the reason for the others is unknown. For this sample there are fewer than 150,000 clones; approximately 89% appear just once. The top ten clones comprise roughly 5% of the sample. This sample's time point label indicates: baseline before first vaccination. Sequencing was performed on peripheral blood, taken on day 0 of AZD1222 vaccination. These TCRs come from an adult in good health.

This chain uses TRBV2 with TRBJ2-7, with D possibly TRBD2 on 6 matching bases. V dropped 1 base and J dropped 2 bases, with 6 bases sitting between them. CDR3 length: 13 residues. Germline V lookup: CDR1 SNHLY, CDR2 FYNNEI. CDR3 region: CASSEGTTYEQYF. For the CDR3, the DNA is TGTGCCAGCAGTGAAGGGACTACCTACGAGCAGTACTTC.

In DNA, the CDR3 is TGTGCCAGCAGTTACGAACAATGGGGAAACACCATATATTTT. Protein product: CASSYEQWGNTIYF. The gene calls are TRBV6-5 and TRBJ1-3; no clear D gene. V was clipped by 2 bases and J by 4 bases, with 9 bases between them. CDR1 and CDR2 (germline): MNHEY, SVGAGI. The length of the CDR3 is 14 residues.

This clone was found once. J is TRBJ2-1 and V is TRBV7-3, with D tentatively TRBD1 or TRBD2 (5 bases each). Germline CDR1 is SGHTA and CDR2 is FQGTGA. The CDR3 is 13 residues long. Trimming cost V 6 bases and J 5 bases, with 11 bases left between them. The CDR3 region is CASRGPLDNEQFF. DNA of the CDR3: TGTGCCAGCAGGGGACCCCTGGACAATGAGCAGTTCTTC.

The CDR3 here is CASSLVSGGEQYF. The CDR3 nucleotides read TGTGCCAGCAGTTTAGTGTCAGGAGGCGAGCAGTACTTC. The gene calls are TRBV12-3 or TRBV12-4 and TRBJ2-7; D may be TRBD2 (5 bases). This CDR3 has 13 residues. Deletions cut 1 base from V and 6 bases from J, with 10 bases between.

The CDR3 sequence: CASSQDDRGNGYTF. The CDR3 DNA reads TGTGCCAGCAGCCAAGATGACAGGGGTAATGGCTACACCTTC. The chain combines TRBV3-1 (or the pseudogene TRBV3-2) with TRBJ1-2; 8 bases line up with TRBD1. Germline assignment: CDR1 LGHDT and CDR2 YNNKEL (reference sequence). The V and J ends lost 0 bases and 6 bases, in that order; junction bases with no gene match: 3. There are 14 residues in the CDR3.

This chain joins TRBV29-1 and TRBJ1-2; the match to TRBD1 covers 8 bases. The germline V gene has CDR1 SQVTM and CDR2 ANQGSEA. The CDR3 has 13 residues. The ends lost 4 bases at V and 6 bases at J; junction bases unmatched: 7. The CDR3 DNA follows: TGCAGCGTTGGGACACAGGGGGGGGATGGCTACACCTTC. It specifies CSVGTQGGDGYTF.

This chain connects TRBV6-1 to TRBJ1-2; D not resolved. V shed 2 bases and J shed 2 bases, with 9 bases lying between them. This CDR3 region has 14 residues. Germline-derived CDR1 and CDR2 are MNHNS and SASEGT. Here the CDR3 DNA reads TGTGCCAGCAGTGAATGGGAGGAGAACTATGGCTACACCTTC. Its translation: CASSEWEENYGYTF.

This chain links TRBV9 with TRBJ1-3; the D gene is possibly TRBD1 (5 bases). The CDR3 length is 16 residues. In germline, CDR1 is SGDLS, CDR2 YYNGEE. V was pared by 3 bases and J by 0 bases, with 13 bases between. The CDR3 DNA reads as TGTGCCAGCAGCGCACGGGGGGTCTACTCTGGAAACACCATATATTTT. This gives the protein CASSARGVYSGNTIYF.

The chain carries TRBV19 and TRBJ1-1; D call uncertain. The germline CDR1 and CDR2 sequences are LNHDA and SQIVND (reference sequence). The CDR3 runs to 14 residues. With 6 bases removed from V and 6 bases from J, the gap between germline ends came to 17 bases. The chain's CDR3 is CASSRSKGPPEAFF. CDR3 bases: TGTGCCAGTAGCCGGAGCAAGGGTCCCCCTGAAGCTTTCTTT.

The chain couples TRBV5-1 to TRBJ2-1; tentative D call: TRBD2 (6 bases). V dropped 7 bases and J dropped 0 bases, with 17 bases sitting between them. The CDR3 is 16 amino acids. Germline-derived CDR1 and CDR2 are SGHRS and YFSETQ. CDR3 amino acids: CASGRAGGSSYNEQFF. CDR3 DNA sequence: TGCGCCAGCGGGCGGGCCGGGGGAAGCTCCTACAATGAGCAGTTCTTC.

The V gene is TRBV18, the J gene TRBJ2-5; 8 bases align to TRBD2. The germline gives CDR1 KGHSH, CDR2 LQKENI. V gave up 3 bases and J gave up 1 base; unmatched junction bases: 1. This CDR3 comprises 14 residues. In DNA, the CDR3 is TGTGCCAGCTCACCCGGGACTAGCCAAGAGACCCAGTACTTC. Its protein is CASSPGTSQETQYF.

The chain couples TRBV10-3 to TRBJ1-1; 8 bases align to TRBD1. Germline V gene data show CDR1 as ENHRY and CDR2 as SYGVKD. CDR3 length: 14 amino acids. The J segment lost 3 bases and the V segment lost 6 bases, leaving 6 bases of the junction unmatched. The CDR3 DNA sequence: TGTGCCATCAGACGGGACAGGAGCTACACTGAAGCTTTCTTT. Translated, it gives CAIRRDRSYTEAFF.

This clone was seen a single time. J is TRBJ2-2 and V is TRBV11-2, with D possibly being TRBD2 (5 bases). Germline V gene sequence: CDR1 SGHAT, CDR2 FQNNGV. V lost 5 bases, J lost 6 bases, and 7 bases lay in between. This CDR3 is 12 amino acids long. Here the CDR3 reads CASSPLAGELFF. CDR3 bases: TGTGCCAGCAGCCCACTAGCCGGGGAGCTGTTTTTT.

The V call is TRBV3-1 (or the pseudogene TRBV3-2), the J call TRBJ1-5, with TRBD1 matching 7 bases. In germline, CDR1 is LGHDT, CDR2 YNNKEL (reference sequence). J was trimmed by 4 bases and V by 4 bases; bases with no gene match: 4. There are 14 residues in the CDR3. The CDR3 bases are TGTGCCAGCAGCCCACGACAGGGAAATCAGCCCCAGCATTTT. Its translation: CASSPRQGNQPQHF.

V usage is TRBV7-2 and J usage is TRBJ2-2, with a weak D call TRBD2 (5 bases). Germline V gene sequence: CDR1 SGHTA, CDR2 FQGNSA. The CDR3 totals 14 residues. V dropped 6 bases and J dropped 4 bases, with 12 bases sitting between them. In nucleotides, the CDR3 is TGTGCCAGCAGGGAAGGGAGTGGCACCGGGGAGCTGTTTTTT. Translating gives CASREGSGTGELFF.

J is TRBJ1-6 and V is TRBV9; D is uncertain. Trimming removed 0 bases at V and 5 bases at J, with 9 bases between. Germline CDR1 SGDLS, CDR2 YYNGEE. There are 15 residues in the CDR3. This chain's CDR3 is CASSVVSGDNSPLHF. Here the CDR3 DNA reads TGTGCCAGCAGCGTAGTCTCAGGTGATAATTCACCCCTCCACTTT.

The chain is built from TRBV20-1 and TRBJ1-3; D remains ambiguous. The V gene's germline CDR1 is DFQATT and CDR2 SNEGSKA (reference sequence). Trimming shortened V by 3 bases and J by 1 base, and 13 bases separated the two germline ends. The CDR3 consists of 15 residues. CDR3 DNA sequence: TGCAGTGCTAGTTCTTTGCCATCTTCTGGAAACACCATATATTTT. Amino acid sequence: CSASSLPSSGNTIYF.

The rearrangement uses TRBV7-2 and TRBJ2-5; 7 nucleotides agree with TRBD2. Germline trimming cut 5 bases from V and 1 base from J; bases unmatched to any gene: 4. Germline CDR1 reads SGHTA; CDR2 reads FQGNSA. This CDR3 spans 14 amino acids. CDR3 protein: CASSRVAGQETQYF. The CDR3 bases are TGTGCCAGCAGCAGAGTAGCGGGCCAAGAGACCCAGTACTTC.

This CDR3 is CASSSGSWDFYNSPLHF. The CDR3 DNA reads as TGCGCCAGCAGCTCCGGGAGCTGGGACTTTTATAATTCACCCCTCCACTTT. The V and J genes are TRBV5-1 and TRBJ1-6; D perhaps matches TRBD1 (5 bases). Germline lookup yields CDR1 SGHRS and CDR2 YFSETQ. The length of the CDR3 is 17 residues. V lost 3 bases, J lost 4 bases, and 17 bases lay in between.

This clone was recorded a few times. This chain joins TRBV9 and TRBJ2-2; TRBD1 or TRBD2 may be the D gene (6 bases each). V lost 0 bases, J lost 3 bases, and 9 bases lay in between. CDR1 is SGDLS and CDR2 is YYNGEE in the germline V gene. The CDR3 covers 15 residues. The CDR3 spells CASSVDGGHTGELFF. The CDR3 DNA is TGTGCCAGCAGCGTAGACGGGGGCCACACCGGGGAGCTGTTTTTT.

The CDR3 nucleotides read TGTGCCAGCAGCTTTACAGGGGGAAATACGCCCCAGCATTTT. Its translation: CASSFTGGNTPQHF. The V gene is TRBV5-8, the J gene TRBJ1-5, with TRBD1 matching 8 bases. Unmatched junction bases numbered 7, after V lost 2 bases and J lost 9 bases. The CDR3 runs 14 residues. The germline V gene has CDR1 SGHTS and CDR2 YDEGEE.

The chain uses TRBV7-8 and TRBJ1-2; D unclear. The germline V gene encodes CDR1 SGHVS and CDR2 FQNEAQ. The CDR3 loop spans 12 amino acids. Between the trimmed V and J ends, which lost 5 bases and 5 bases, there was a span of 9 bases. The CDR3 reads CASSPSEYGYTF. The CDR3 DNA reads as TGTGCCAGCAGCCCTTCGGAGTATGGCTACACCTTC.

V usage is TRBV5-4 and J usage is TRBJ1-1; the D is unclear. Germline loops: CDR1 SGHNT, CDR2 YYREEE (reference sequence). Trimming cost V 1 base and J 1 base, with 5 bases left between them. CDR3 size: 13 residues. The DNA of the CDR3 is TGTGCCAGCAGCTTGCCGGGGAACACTGAAGCTTTCTTT. Its protein is CASSLPGNTEAFF.